These 15 T cell receptor beta chains were sequenced from one sample in a study of T-cell reconstitution after alpha-beta-depleted transplantation in children. TCRbeta library construction was performed incorporating unique molecular identifiers. TCRdb fed the PCR reads into MiXCR, producing one record per CDR3 protein. The repertoire includes some 400,000 distinct CDR3 sequences, roughly 21% of them detected once, and about 3.8% sits in the top ten. Here the sequenced sample was PBMCs from the stem cell graft donor, taken from the stem cell graft. Source of these receptors: a human donor who donated a stem cell graft to a child with acute myeloid leukemia.

V and J are TRBV12-3 or TRBV12-4 and TRBJ2-5; TRBD2 might be the D (6 bases). Trimming took off 5 bases at V and 9 bases at J, with 16 bases between the two ends. There are 13 residues in the CDR3. The CDR3 sequence: CASSPPTSLAQYF. Here the CDR3 DNA reads TGTGCCAGCAGTCCCCCAACTAGCTTGGCCCAGTACTTC.

The J gene is TRBJ2-3, the V gene TRBV5-1; D remains ambiguous. CDR3 length: 13 residues. Germline V gives CDR1 SGHRS, CDR2 YFSETQ. V shed 5 bases and J shed 0 bases, with 7 bases lying between them. This CDR3 is CASRDGSTDTQYF. CDR3 DNA: TGCGCCAGCAGGGATGGTAGCACAGATACGCAGTATTTT.

This sequence joins TRBV6-2 or TRBV6-3 and TRBJ2-5; D unclear. The V gene lost 7 bases and the J gene lost 5 bases, with 14 bases spanning the gap. The germline gives CDR1 MNHEY, CDR2 SVGEGT. This CDR3 comprises 13 residues. The CDR3 spells CASIPPGVETQYF. The CDR3 nucleotides are TGTGCCAGCATTCCTCCAGGAGTGGAGACCCAGTACTTC.

The rearrangement uses TRBV7-6 and TRBJ2-1; 11 bases agree with TRBD2. Germline V gives CDR1 SGHVS, CDR2 FNYEAQ. Trimming took 5 bases from V and 8 from J; bases not matched to a gene: 8. This CDR3 spans 15 amino acids. CDR3: CASSARLAGTHEQFF. CDR3 sequence (DNA): TGTGCCAGCAGCGCCCGACTAGCGGGGACGCATGAGCAGTTCTTC.

Here the CDR3 DNA reads TGTGCCAGCAGCCAGACAGGAGAGACCCAGTACTTC. It yields the protein CASSQTGETQYF. This chain uses TRBV7-9 with TRBJ2-5, with a tentative D call TRBD1 (6 bases). Germline V gene data show CDR1 as SEHNR and CDR2 as FQNEAQ (reference sequence). Trimming removed 5 bases from V and 4 bases from J, with 8 bases in between. The CDR3 is 12 amino acids. The full variable domain, its missing parts supplied by reference TRBV7-9 and TRBJ2-5, is DTGVSQNPRHKITKRGQNVTFRCDPISEHNRLYWYRQTLGQGPEFLTYFQNEAQLEKSRLLSDRFSAERPKGSFSTLEIQRTEQGDSAMYLCASSQTGETQYFGPGTRLLVL.

The chain is built from TRBV15 and TRBJ1-1; the match to TRBD1 covers 10 bases. CDR1 and CDR2 (germline): LNHNV, YYDKDF (reference sequence). The CDR3 has 15 residues. V dropped 3 bases and J dropped 2; count of bases not matched to a gene: 3. CDR3 sequence: CATSRRQGANTEAFF. The CDR3, as DNA: TGTGCCACCAGCAGGAGACAGGGGGCCAACACTGAAGCTTTCTTT.

The chain combines TRBV29-1 with TRBJ2-2, with D uncertain. Trimming cost V 7 bases and J 1 base, with 7 bases left between them. The V gene's germline CDR1 is SQVTM and CDR2 ANQGSEA. The CDR3 totals 12 residues. CDR3 sequence reads: CSAQENTGELFF. The CDR3 DNA reads TGCAGCGCCCAAGAGAACACCGGGGAGCTGTTTTTT.

This clonotype was detected only a few times. CDR3 sequence reads: CSAFPGQINYEQYF. DNA for the CDR3: TGCAGTGCTTTCCCCGGACAGATTAACTACGAGCAGTACTTC. The J gene is TRBJ2-7, the V gene TRBV20-1, with D tentatively TRBD1 (6 bases). The CDR3 has 14 residues. CDR1 is DFQATT, CDR2 SNEGSKA, per germline (reference sequence). Trimming stripped 5 bases from V and 3 bases from J, with 17 bases between.

This clonotype was observed many times. This sequence joins TRBV27 and TRBJ2-7; D is tentatively TRBD1 or TRBD2 (5 bases each). V lost 3 bases and J 6 bases, leaving 15 bases between the germline ends. This CDR3 has 14 residues. CDR1 and CDR2 (germline): MNHEY, SMNVEV (reference sequence). DNA of the CDR3: TGTGCCAGCAGTTTTTCTTTCGGGGCTAGCGAGCAGTACTTC. Amino acids: CASSFSFGASEQYF.

The rearrangement links TRBV28 to TRBJ2-4; 8 nucleotides align to TRBD1. This CDR3 has 16 amino acids. V gave up 6 bases and J gave up 1 base; unmatched junction bases: 8. Germline V gene data show CDR1 as MDHEN and CDR2 as SYDVKM. The DNA of the CDR3 is TGTGCCAGCAGCACAGGGGGGAATCTGGCCAAAAACATTCAGTACTTC. Protein: CASSTGGNLAKNIQYF. Full variable domain (rest looked up from reference TRBV28 and TRBJ2-4): DVKVTQSSRYLVKRTGEKVFLECVQDMDHENMFWYRQDPGLGLRLIYFSYDVKMKEKGDIPEGYSVSREKKERFSLILESASTNQTSMYLCASSTGGNLAKNIQYFGAGTRLSVL.

J is TRBJ2-6 and V is TRBV29-1, with TRBD1 identical over 7 bases. V dropped 6 bases and J dropped 0; count of bases not matched to a gene: 2. The CDR3 is made up of 14 amino acids. Germline V gene data show CDR1 as SQVTM and CDR2 as ANQGSEA. CDR3 region: CSVGQSSGANVLTF. Written as DNA, the CDR3 is TGCAGCGTGGGACAGAGCTCTGGGGCCAACGTCCTGACTTTC.

With respect to this clonotype: The conserved final phenylalanine or tryptophan is absent from the CDR3, which likely points to a read error. This sequence joins TRBV27 and TRBJ2-3; no reliable D call. Germline V lookup: CDR1 MNHEY, CDR2 SMNVEV (reference sequence). V dropped 3 bases and J dropped 4 bases, with 2 bases sitting between them. This CDR3 contains 11 residues. Here the CDR3 DNA reads TGTGCCAGCAGTTTCTCAGATACGCAGTATTAT. This translates into CASSFSDTQYY.

This clonotype was detected only a few times. This chain connects TRBV15 to TRBJ2-1; D possibly corresponds to TRBD2 (6 bases). The germline V gene encodes CDR1 LNHNV and CDR2 YYDKDF (reference sequence). The CDR3 is 17 amino acids. The germline V and J ends were trimmed by 3 bases and 5 bases, with 20 bases remaining between them. The CDR3 is CATSRRGGGTTNNEQFF. The CDR3 DNA follows: TGTGCCACCAGCAGGCGAGGAGGCGGGACGACAAACAATGAGCAGTTCTTC.

The chain joins TRBV2 to TRBJ2-1, with 10 bases identical to TRBD2. Germline CDR1 reads SNHLY; CDR2 reads FYNNEI. There are 15 residues in the CDR3. Germline trimming cut 6 bases from V and 9 bases from J; bases unmatched to any gene: 11. This CDR3 is CASRRAGGSQGEQFF. CDR3 DNA sequence: TGTGCCAGCAGGAGAGCGGGAGGGAGTCAGGGTGAGCAGTTCTTC.

The chain has TRBV28 and TRBJ2-7, with 10 bases matching TRBD2. J gave up 2 bases and V 4 bases, and 2 bases lay outside the gene matches. The CDR3 is 14 residues long. In germline, CDR1 is MDHEN, CDR2 SYDVKM. Here the CDR3 reads CASSWTSGAYEQYF. CDR3 sequence (DNA): TGTGCCAGCAGTTGGACTAGCGGAGCCTACGAGCAGTACTTC. Filled out from reference TRBV28 and TRBJ2-7, the complete variable domain reads DVKVTQSSRYLVKRTGEKVFLECVQDMDHENMFWYRQDPGLGLRLIYFSYDVKMKEKGDIPEGYSVSREKKERFSLILESASTNQTSMYLCASSWTSGAYEQYFGPGTRLTVT.